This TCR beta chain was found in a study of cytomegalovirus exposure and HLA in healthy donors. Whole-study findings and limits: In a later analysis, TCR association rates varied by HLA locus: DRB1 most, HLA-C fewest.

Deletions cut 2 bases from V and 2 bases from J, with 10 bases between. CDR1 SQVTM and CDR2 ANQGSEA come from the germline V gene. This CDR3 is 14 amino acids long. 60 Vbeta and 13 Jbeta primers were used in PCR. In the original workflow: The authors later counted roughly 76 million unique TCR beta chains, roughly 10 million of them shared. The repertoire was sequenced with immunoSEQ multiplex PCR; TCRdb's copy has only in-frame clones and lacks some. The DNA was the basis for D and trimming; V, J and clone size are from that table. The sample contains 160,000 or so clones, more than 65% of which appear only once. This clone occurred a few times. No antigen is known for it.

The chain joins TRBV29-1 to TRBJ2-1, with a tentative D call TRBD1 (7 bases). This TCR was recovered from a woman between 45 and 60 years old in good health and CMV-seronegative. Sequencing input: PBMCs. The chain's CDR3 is CSVEQGGPYNEQFF. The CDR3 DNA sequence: TGCAGCGTTGAACAGGGGGGCCCCTACAATGAGCAGTTCTTC.